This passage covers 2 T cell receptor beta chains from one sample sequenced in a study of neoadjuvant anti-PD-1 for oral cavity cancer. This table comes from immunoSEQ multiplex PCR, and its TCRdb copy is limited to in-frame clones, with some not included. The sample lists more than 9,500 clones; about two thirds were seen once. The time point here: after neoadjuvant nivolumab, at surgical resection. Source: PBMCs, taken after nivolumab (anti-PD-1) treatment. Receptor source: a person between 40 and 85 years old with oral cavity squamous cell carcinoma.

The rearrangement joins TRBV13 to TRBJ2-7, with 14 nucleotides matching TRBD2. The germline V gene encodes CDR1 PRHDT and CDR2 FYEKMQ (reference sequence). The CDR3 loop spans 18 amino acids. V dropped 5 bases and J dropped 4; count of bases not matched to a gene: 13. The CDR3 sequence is CASSIWGLAGDREYEQYF. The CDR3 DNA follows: TGTGCCAGCAGCATTTGGGGACTAGCGGGAGATCGGGAGTACGAGCAGTACTTC.

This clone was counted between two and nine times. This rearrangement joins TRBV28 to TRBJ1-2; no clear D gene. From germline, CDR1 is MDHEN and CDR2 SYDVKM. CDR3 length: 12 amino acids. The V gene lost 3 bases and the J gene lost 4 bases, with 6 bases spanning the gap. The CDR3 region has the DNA TGTGCCAGCAGTTTTCAGGCCTATGGCTACACCTTC. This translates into CASSFQAYGYTF.